The 9 T cell receptor beta chains listed next were all sequenced from one sample in a study of radiation and T cells in renal cell carcinoma. Stated time point: blood 2 weeks post-SBRT. Described treatment: 15 Gy SBRT to primary tumor, nephrectomy 4 weeks later. Profiled with immunoSEQ multiplex PCR; TCRdb holds only in-frame clones, not every one. The sample holds around 26,000 clones, roughly 80% seen once. Sequenced here: blood, sampled from a patient whose treatment included radiotherapy and nephrectomy. The origin of the receptors is a man between 60 and 70 years old with renal cell carcinoma.

This clone was observed a handful of times. V gene TRBV2 combines with J gene TRBJ2-2; the D is unclear. This CDR3 contains 12 residues. The ends were cut back, 8 bases at V and 1 base at J, with 5 bases in the middle. CDR1 SNHLY and CDR2 FYNNEI come from the germline V gene. The CDR3 sequence: CASLLNTGELFF. Here the CDR3 DNA reads TGTGCCAGCCTACTGAACACCGGGGAGCTGTTTTTT.

This chain links TRBV16 with TRBJ1-1; a weak D match, TRBD1 (5 bases). The germline gives CDR1 KGHSY, CDR2 FQNENV. The CDR3 loop spans 16 amino acids. The V and J ends lost 4 bases and 5 bases respectively, with 20 bases between them. CDR3 bases: TGTGCCAGCAGCCCGCCTTTAGGCAGGGTCCTTACTGAAGCTTTCTTT. Translating it yields CASSPPLGRVLTEAFF.

J is TRBJ2-2 and V is TRBV9; D gene ambiguous. The CDR3 is 14 amino acids. V was clipped by 0 bases and J by 1 base, with 4 bases between them. The V gene's germline CDR1 is SGDLS and CDR2 YYNGEE. The CDR3 protein is CASSVDGNTGELFF. Written as DNA, the CDR3 is TGTGCCAGCAGCGTAGACGGGAACACCGGGGAGCTGTTTTTT.

The CDR3 DNA sequence: TGTGCCAGCAGCTTTTCTGGTGGCTCCTACGAGCAGTACTTC. Translating it yields CASSFSGGSYEQYF. J is TRBJ2-7 and V is TRBV7-6, with D unresolved. The ends were cut back, 3 bases at V and 0 bases at J, with 9 bases in the middle. Germline V gene lookup returns CDR1 SGHVS and CDR2 FNYEAQ. This CDR3 region has 14 residues.

This clone appeared a few times. The chain employs TRBV9 and TRBJ2-2; TRBD1 aligns across 8 bases. The germline V gene has CDR1 SGDLS and CDR2 YYNGEE. Unmatched junction bases numbered 7, after V lost 3 bases and J lost 6 bases. The CDR3 consists of 15 residues. CDR3 in DNA: TGTGCCAGCAGCGGCCGGACAGGGATGTCCGGGGAGCTGTTTTTT. This gives the protein CASSGRTGMSGELFF.

The chain couples TRBV10-3 to TRBJ2-3; 10 nucleotides agree with TRBD1. V trimming: 0 bases; J trimming: 4 bases; junction bases outside the gene matches: 4. The CDR3 has 16 residues. Germline V gene sequence: CDR1 ENHRY, CDR2 SYGVKD. The CDR3 nucleotides read TGTGCCATCAGTGAGTCGGTGACAGGGGGCGCAGATACGCAGTATTTT. This sequence encodes CAISESVTGGADTQYF.

The rearrangement joins TRBV2 to TRBJ2-3, with D maybe TRBD2 (6 bases). Trimming removed 4 bases at V and 0 bases at J, with 14 bases between. CDR1 is SNHLY, CDR2 FYNNEI, per germline. The CDR3 spans 16 residues. CDR3 coding DNA: TGTGCCAGCAGTGTATCCAGGGACTCTAGCACAGATACGCAGTATTTT. It is translated as CASSVSRDSSTDTQYF.

The chain uses TRBV27 and TRBJ2-5; the D call may be TRBD1 or TRBD2 (7 bases each). The closer fit of TRBJ2-7 to the DNA end suggests the J call may be wrong. The CDR3 is 16 amino acids. Germline CDR1 reads MNHEY; CDR2 reads SMNVEV (reference sequence). CDR3 in amino acids: CASSPETGRDTYEQYF. The CDR3 nucleotides are TGTGCCAGCAGCCCGGAGACAGGGAGGGATACCTACGAGCAGTACTTC.

The chain is built from TRBV5-1 and TRBJ2-1, with 7 bases aligning to TRBD1. This CDR3 has 15 residues. The V gene end was trimmed by 2 bases and the J gene end by 8 bases; junction bases not matched to a gene: 10. CDR1 is SGHRS, CDR2 YFSETQ, per germline. CDR3 in amino acids: CASSFSQGVQYEQFF. CDR3 DNA: TGCGCCAGCAGCTTTAGCCAGGGGGTCCAATATGAGCAGTTCTTC.